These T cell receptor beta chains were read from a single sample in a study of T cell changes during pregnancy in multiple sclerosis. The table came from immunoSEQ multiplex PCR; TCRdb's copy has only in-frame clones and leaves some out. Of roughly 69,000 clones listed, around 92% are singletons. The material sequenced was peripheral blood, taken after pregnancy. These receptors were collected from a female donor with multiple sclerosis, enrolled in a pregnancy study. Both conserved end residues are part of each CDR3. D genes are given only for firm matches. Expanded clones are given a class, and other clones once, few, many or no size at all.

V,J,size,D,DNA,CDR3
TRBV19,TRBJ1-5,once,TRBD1,TGTGCCAGTAGTCTCCTAAACAGGGGAGTGGGGAATCAGCCCCAGCATTTT,CASSLLNRGVGNQPQHF
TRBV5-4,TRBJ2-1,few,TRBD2,TGTGCCAGCAGCCCAACCTTAGGTGGGACTAGAGATGAGCAGTTCTTC,CASSPTLGGTRDEQFF
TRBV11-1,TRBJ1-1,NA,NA,TGTGCCAGCAGCTCCACTCCCAGGGGTGAAGCTTTCTTT,CASSSTPRGEAFF
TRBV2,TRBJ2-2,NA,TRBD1,TGTGCCAGCAGTGGGGACAGTTTCTCGGGGAACACCGGGGAGCTGTTTTTT,CASSGDSFSGNTGELFF
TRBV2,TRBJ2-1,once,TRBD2,TGTGCCAGCAGTGATGCACTAGCGACCTACAATGAGCAGTTCTTC,CASSDALATYNEQFF
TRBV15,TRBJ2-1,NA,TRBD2,TGTGCCACCAGCAGTAAGCTAGCGGACTTCAATGAGCAGTTCTTC,CATSSKLADFNEQFF
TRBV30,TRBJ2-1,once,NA,TGTGCCTGGAGCGCCCCCCGGGGTACGGGCAATGAGCAGTTCTTC,CAWSAPRGTGNEQFF
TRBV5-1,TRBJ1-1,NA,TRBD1,TGCGCCAGCAGCCATTCGACAGGGGGGACTGAAGCTTTCTTT,CASSHSTGGTEAFF
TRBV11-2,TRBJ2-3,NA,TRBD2,TGTGCCAGCACCATCGGGAGCGGGAGTATAGATACGCAGTATTTT,CASTIGSGSIDTQYF
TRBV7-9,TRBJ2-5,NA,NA,TGTGCCAGCAGCTTAGAAGGAGAATGGGAGGAGACCCAGTACTTC,CASSLEGEWEETQYF
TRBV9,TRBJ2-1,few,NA,TGTGCCAGCAGCGTAGACGGTTCACAGTACAATGAGCAGTTCTTC,CASSVDGSQYNEQFF
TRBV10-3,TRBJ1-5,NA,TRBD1,TGTGCCACCCTGGACTCCGGGACAGGGGGCAATCAGCCCCAGCATTTT,CATLDSGTGGNQPQHF
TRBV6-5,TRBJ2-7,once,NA,TGTGCCAGCAGTTACCAGGGTATCGGGTCCTACGAGCAGTACTTC,CASSYQGIGSYEQYF
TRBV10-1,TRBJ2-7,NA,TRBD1,TGCGCCAGCAGTCCGGGACAGGGGAGATGGGAGCAGTACTTC,CASSPGQGRWEQYF
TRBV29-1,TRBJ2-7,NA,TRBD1,TGCAGCGTTGAAGGCCCGGGACAGTTTGAGCAGTACTTC,CSVEGPGQFEQYF
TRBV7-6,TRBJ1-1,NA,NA,TGTGCCAGCAGCTTAGAGGTAGGGGTGAACACTGAAGCTTTCTTT,CASSLEVGVNTEAFF
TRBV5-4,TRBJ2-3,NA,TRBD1,TGTGCCAGCAGCCGGGACAGGAGCACAGATACGCAGTATTTT,CASSRDRSTDTQYF
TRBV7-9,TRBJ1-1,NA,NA,TGTGCCAGCAGCTTAGTCGTTCCGAACACTGAAGCTTTCTTT,CASSLVVPNTEAFF
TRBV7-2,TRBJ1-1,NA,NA,TGTGCCAGCAGCTTCCCGACAGGAATGAACACTGAAGCTTTCTTT,CASSFPTGMNTEAFF
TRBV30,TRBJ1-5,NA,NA,TGTGCCTGGAGTGTTGCCCGGGGATGGGATCAGCCCCAGCATTTT,CAWSVARGWDQPQHF
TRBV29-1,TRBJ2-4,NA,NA,TGCAGCGTCAGGGGCAGGGTCGCCAAAAACATTCAGTACTTC,CSVRGRVAKNIQYF
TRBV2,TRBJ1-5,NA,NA,TGTGCCAGCAGTGGACCCAGGGCAATTCAGCCCCAGCATTTT,CASSGPRAIQPQHF
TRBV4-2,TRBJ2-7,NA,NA,TGTGCCAGCAGCCAAGGTAGCTACGAGCAGTACTTC,CASSQGSYEQYF
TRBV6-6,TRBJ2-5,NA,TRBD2,TGTGCCAGCAGAAGGGACTACTTCCAAGAGACCCAGTACTTC,CASRRDYFQETQYF
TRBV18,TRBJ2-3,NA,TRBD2,TGTGCCAGCTCACCACTGCGGGAGCGGGGCACAGATACGCAGTATTTT,CASSPLRERGTDTQYF
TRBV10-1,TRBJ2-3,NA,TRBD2,TGCGCCAGCAGTGACTCGGAGCGGGACCCGCAGTATTTT,CASSDSERDPQYF
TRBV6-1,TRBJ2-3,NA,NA,TGTGCCAGCAGTGAAGTTGGCGGGACTACAGATACGCAGTATTTT,CASSEVGGTTDTQYF
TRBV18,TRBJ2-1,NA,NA,TGTGCCAGCTCAGCGGGACAGAACAATGAGCAGTTCTTC,CASSAGQNNEQFF
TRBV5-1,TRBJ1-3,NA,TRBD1,TGCGCCAGCAGCCGAGGGGACAGGGAAAGAAACACCATATATTTT,CASSRGDRERNTIYF
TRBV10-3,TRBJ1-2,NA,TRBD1,TGTGCCATTCCGACAGGGTCGGACTATGGCTACACCTTC,CAIPTGSDYGYTF
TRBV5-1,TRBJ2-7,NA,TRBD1,TGCGCCAGCAGCATAGGGACAGGGCGGACCTACGAGCAGTACTTC,CASSIGTGRTYEQYF
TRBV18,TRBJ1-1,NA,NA,TGTGCCAGCTCACCACAACAGGGCGGCCAGAACACTGAAGCTTTCTTT,CASSPQQGGQNTEAFF
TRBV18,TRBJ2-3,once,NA,TGTGCCAGCTCACTAGCTATAACAGATACGCAGTATTTT,CASSLAITDTQYF
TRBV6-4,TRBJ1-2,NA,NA,TGTGCCAGCAGTGCTGGACCGGGAGGGGTTGGCTACACCTTC,CASSAGPGGVGYTF
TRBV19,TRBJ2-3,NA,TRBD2,TGTGCCAGTAGTAGGACTAGCGGAGCCTACACAGATACGCAGTATTTT,CASSRTSGAYTDTQYF
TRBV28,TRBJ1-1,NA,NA,TGTGCCAGCAGTTTCTCGAACACTGAAGCTTTCTTT,CASSFSNTEAFF
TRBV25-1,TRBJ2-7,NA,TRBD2,TGTGCCAGCAGTGAATCGCTAGCGGGGGACTACGAGCAGTACTTC,CASSESLAGDYEQYF
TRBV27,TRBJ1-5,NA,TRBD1,TGTGCCAGCAGTTCGGGTACAGGGGGGCAGCCCCAGCATTTT,CASSSGTGGQPQHF
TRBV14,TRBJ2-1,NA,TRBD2,TGTGCCAGCAGCCAAGATTTGAACGGGAGGAGTTCCTACAATGAGCAGTTCTTC,CASSQDLNGRSSYNEQFF
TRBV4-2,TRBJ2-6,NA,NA,TGTGCCAGCAGCCAAGAGACATCCCCCGGGGACGTCCTGACTTTC,CASSQETSPGDVLTF
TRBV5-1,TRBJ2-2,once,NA,TGCGCCAGCAGCCAAAGTACAGGCAACACCGGGGAGCTGTTTTTT,CASSQSTGNTGELFF
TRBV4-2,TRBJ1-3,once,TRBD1,TGTGCCAGCAGCCCGGGACAGGGGGCGACTGGAAACACCATATATTTT,CASSPGQGATGNTIYF
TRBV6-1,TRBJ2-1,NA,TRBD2,TGTGCCAGCAGTGGGGGGACTAGCGGATCCTACAATGAGCAGTTCTTC,CASSGGTSGSYNEQFF
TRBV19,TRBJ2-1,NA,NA,TGTGCCAGTAGTATAGATCGGAGAAGGGGTGAGCAGTTCTTC,CASSIDRRRGEQFF
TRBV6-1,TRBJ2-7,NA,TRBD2,TGTGCCAGCAGTGGAAGGCTAGCGGGAGAGCAGTACTTC,CASSGRLAGEQYF
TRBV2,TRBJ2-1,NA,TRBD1,TGTGCCAGCAAGAATCGGACAGGCTTTGCAGGACAGTTCTTC,CASKNRTGFAGQFF
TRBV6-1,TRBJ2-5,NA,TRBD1,TGTGCCAGCAGTACGAGGACAGGGAAAGAGACCCAGTACTTC,CASSTRTGKETQYF